This TCR beta chain is drawn from a study of OX40 agonist ivuxolimab in advanced cancers. Study information: Prior therapy, whether anti-PD-1, anti-PD-L1 or anti-CTLA-4, was allowed, and 30% to 40% had some. Partial responses were observed in three patients, of whom one had hepatocellular carcinoma and two had cutaneous melanoma. Study-wide findings and caveats: Also present in some nonresponders was a low level of normalized T-cell clonal expansion.

TCRdb's copy holds only in-frame clones and misses some; the assay was immunoSEQ multiplex PCR. Here the sample spans about 100,000 clones, around 96% being singletons. Patients were ineligible given autoimmune disease history or systemic immunosuppression. Concerning this clone: The antigen is unknown.

Deletions cut 1 base from V and 6 bases from J, with 9 bases between. Germline loops: CDR1 LGHNA, CDR2 YSLEER. This CDR3 spans 13 amino acids. The sequencing used CD4+ or CD8+ T cells sorted from blood, collected in a trial of the OX40 agonist ivuxolimab. This clonotype was obtained from an adult with an advanced solid tumor such as melanoma, head and neck, liver or kidney cancer. The chain recombines TRBV4-3 with TRBJ1-2; D remains unclear. The CDR3 spells CASSQGVGDGYTF. The CDR3 DNA reads TGCGCCAGCAGCCAAGGGGTGGGAGATGGCTACACCTTC.